This TCR beta chain is drawn from a study of blood T cell repertoires in COVID-19. Here immunoSEQ multiplex PCR was the method, and the copy in TCRdb shows in-frame clones only, minus some. The repertoire consists of around 70,000 clones, with more than 80% occurring once and the leading ten covering over 15%. Germline V CDR1 and CDR2: MNHNY, SVGAGI (reference sequence). V lost 2 bases and J 5 bases, leaving 6 bases between the germline ends. This CDR3 has 12 amino acids. This rearrangement joins TRBV6-6 to TRBJ1-1; D unclear. The clonotype was recovered from a woman aged 55-70 years with acute or convalescent COVID-19. Sequencing was done on a sample of peripheral blood. The CDR3 region has the DNA TGTGCCAGCAGTTACGAGAAGACTGAAGCTTTCTTT. Its protein is CASSYEKTEAFF.